This T cell receptor beta chain was sequenced during a study of T cells in narcolepsy (dated 2018 in TCRdb). In the study overall: Patients with narcolepsy type 1 or type 2 (NT1, NT2) and healthy control donors were enrolled in the study. Autoreactive T cells targeting hypocretin neuron self-antigens (hypocretin, TRIB2) were sought in narcolepsy patients, and TCR Vbeta sequencing was used to track clonotypes in blood and CSF.

The paper's findings and limits, for the study overall: Some blood memory CD4+ repertoires from patients and controls contained no sequences matching autoreactive T cell clones. Numbers of sequenced blood memory CD4+ clonotypes were comparable, averaging approximately 42,000 in patients and roughly 32,000 in controls. Plots comparing CSF and blood CD4+ T cell clonotypes from the same patient highlighted HCRT-specific and TRIB2-specific autoreactive clonotypes. According to the report, autoreactive clonotypes were detected serially in the blood of the same patients and of different patients, but not in healthy controls.

A note on this clone: The specificity of this receptor is unknown. No per-base quality is available; no much larger clone lies one base away.

Library creation used the immunoSEQ multiplex PCR assay. TCRdb took this table from immuneACCESS and kept in-frame rearrangements with V and J called. Such tables lack part of the clones; where checked against another copy, unresolved V genes explain under half of the gap, and the rest is unexplained. Here the sample has tens of thousands of clones; roughly 78% occur a single time. The ten largest make up 6% to 7% of the sample. Memory CD4+ T cells were sorted ex vivo from peripheral blood of narcolepsy patients and healthy controls for TCR Vbeta sequencing. Sequencing used memory (CD45RA-) CD4+ T cells from blood. The label giving this sample's cell subset or site can be read as: memory T cells sorted ex vivo from peripheral blood. The receptor's source is a human donor in good health.

The DNA is TGTGCCAGCATCCCACCACTGCAACTAGTCCTTAACTATGGCTACACCTTC. Its protein reads: CASIPPLQLVLNYGYTF. The chain employs TRBV11-2 and TRBJ1-2; no confident D gene assignment can be made. Per the germline V gene, SGHAT is the CDR1 and FQNNGV is the CDR2. V and J lose 7 bases and 1 base, and a span of 22 bases separates them. Including cysteine and phenylalanine, the CDR3 has 17 amino acids. Only CDR3 DNA remains: 51 bases, in frame from the first base.